What follows is one T cell receptor (beta chain) and its context. This entry belongs to a study of shared T cell receptors in the human thymus. The method was immunoSEQ multiplex PCR; TCRdb's version includes in-frame clones alone and lacks a portion of them. The sample gives approximately 68,000 clones, roughly 96% of which show up once; roughly 0.033% is in the top ten. J gave up 3 bases and V 3 bases, and 8 bases lay outside the gene matches. The CDR3 runs 16 residues. CDR1 LGHNT and CDR2 FRNRAP come from the germline V gene. This TCR derives from a human donor. The rearrangement links TRBV12-5 to TRBJ1-2, with 9 bases lining up with TRBD1. The sample was thymocytes. The CDR3 coding sequence is TGTGCTAGTGGTTTTTACAGGGGGCAGTTGGACTATGGCTACACCTTC. Its translation: CASGFYRGQLDYGYTF.